The 23 T cell receptor beta chains listed next were all sequenced from one sample in a study of beta chain features in type 1 diabetes. What was sequenced were expressed TCRB transcripts, since all of the isolated RNA had been reverse transcribed. TCRdb keeps only in-frame clones here, not all; method: immunoSEQ multiplex PCR. This table holds about 340,000 clones, roughly 8% found once. The sequencing sample was made of central memory CD4+ T cells from blood. These receptors were obtained from a woman between 18 and 29 years old in good health.

This clone was detected ten times or more. J is TRBJ1-2 and V is TRBV2, with TRBD1 as a possible D gene (5 bases). Looked up from germline, CDR1 is SNHLY and CDR2 is FYNNEI. The CDR3 loop spans 13 amino acids. V gave up 1 base and J gave up 4 bases, with 7 bases separating them. In DNA, the CDR3 is TGTGCCAGCAGTGAAGGGGGCGTCTATGGCTACACCTTC. Translated: CASSEGGVYGYTF.

V and J are TRBV7-3 and TRBJ2-3, with a possible D match to TRBD2 (6 bases). Trimming left V 2 bases short and J 1 base short, with 10 bases between. This CDR3 spans 15 amino acids. Germline values: CDR1 SGHTA, CDR2 FQGTGA. CDR3 protein: CASSLWGLRTDTQYF. In DNA form, the CDR3 reads TGTGCCAGCAGCTTATGGGGACTGCGCACAGATACGCAGTATTTT.

This clone came up a few times. This chain joins TRBV4-1 and TRBJ2-4, with TRBD1 identical over 9 bases. The CDR3 runs 17 residues. Germline V gene lookup returns CDR1 MGHRA and CDR2 YSYEKL. Trimming removed 0 bases from V and 4 bases from J; junction bases left unmatched: 7. Here the CDR3 reads CASSQENDGTGKNIQYF. As DNA, the CDR3 is TGCGCCAGCAGCCAAGAAAACGACGGGACAGGGAAAAACATTCAGTACTTC.

The chain couples TRBV18 to TRBJ2-2; D gene uncertain. This CDR3 region has 14 residues. V was pared by 0 bases and J by 4 bases, with 6 bases between. Per the germline V gene, CDR1 is KGHSH and CDR2 is LQKENI. The CDR3 DNA sequence: TGTGCCAGCTCACCACCGAAAGCCACCGGGGAGCTGTTTTTT. Protein: CASSPPKATGELFF.

This clone has more than one count but fewer than ten. The chain carries TRBV7-3 and TRBJ2-3; no clear D gene. The CDR3 has 13 residues. The V gene's germline CDR1 is SGHTA and CDR2 FQGTGA. The V end lost 2 bases, the J end lost 6 bases, and 9 bases lay between the germline ends. As DNA, the CDR3 is TGTGCCAGCAGCTTAGGGCAGGCCGATACGCAGTATTTT. Residues: CASSLGQADTQYF.

This clone was recorded many times. The chain recombines TRBV4-3 with TRBJ2-3; D gene ambiguous. This CDR3 comprises 16 residues. V was clipped by 0 bases and J by 0 bases, with 10 bases between them. CDR1 LGHNA and CDR2 YSLEER come from the germline V gene. The CDR3 reads CASSQDLRISTDTQYF. The DNA for the CDR3 is TGCGCCAGCAGCCAAGATCTGCGGATTAGCACAGATACGCAGTATTTT.

This clone showed up just a few times. Other DNA sequences in the sample encode the same CDR3. The chain carries TRBV7-3 and TRBJ2-5; D could derive from TRBD1 or TRBD2 (5 bases each). With 5 bases removed from V and 5 bases from J, the gap between germline ends came to 12 bases. The CDR3 loop spans 13 amino acids. Germline-derived CDR1 and CDR2 are SGHTA and FQGTGA. CDR3 coding DNA: TGTGCCAGCAGCCGGCGTGAGGGGGAGACCCAGTACTTC. Translation: CASSRREGETQYF.

This rearrangement joins TRBV5-1 to TRBJ2-7, with 8 bases lining up with TRBD1. Germline V gives CDR1 SGHRS, CDR2 YFSETQ. The J segment lost 3 bases and the V segment lost 0 bases, leaving 5 bases of the junction unmatched. CDR3 length: 15 amino acids. This CDR3 is CASSLAGTGFYEQYF. DNA of the CDR3: TGCGCCAGCAGCTTGGCCGGGACAGGTTTCTACGAGCAGTACTTC.

This clone has a count of ten or more. The genes are TRBV15 and TRBJ1-5; 7 bases line up with TRBD1. The CDR3 is 13 amino acids. Germline loops: CDR1 LNHNV, CDR2 YYDKDF (reference sequence). The ends lost 8 bases at V and 0 bases at J; junction bases unmatched: 1. CDR3 sequence reads: CATGQDSNQPQHF. The DNA for the CDR3 is TGTGCCACCGGACAGGATAGCAATCAGCCCCAGCATTTT.

The rearrangement links TRBV28 to TRBJ2-1; TRBD1 matches at 9 bases. This CDR3 contains 15 residues. The ends lost 7 bases at V and 2 bases at J; junction bases unmatched: 6. Germline V gene data show CDR1 as MDHEN and CDR2 as SYDVKM. The CDR3 protein is CASTKGDRAYNEQFF. CDR3 DNA: TGTGCCAGCACCAAGGGGGACAGGGCCTACAATGAGCAGTTCTTC.

The chain combines TRBV7-9 with TRBJ1-3; D not certain. Trimming took 1 base from V and 2 from J, leaving 12 bases between them. From germline, CDR1 is SEHNR and CDR2 FQNEAQ (reference sequence). The CDR3 covers 16 residues. The CDR3 loop reads CASSLGVGSAGNTIYF. The CDR3 DNA follows: TGTGCCAGCAGCTTAGGTGTGGGGTCCGCTGGAAACACCATATATTTT.

This clone was seen more than once but under ten times. V gene TRBV4-3 combines with J gene TRBJ2-5, with 9 positions matching TRBD1. This CDR3 spans 15 amino acids. Germline assignment: CDR1 LGHNA and CDR2 YSLEER. V shed 0 bases and J 3 bases; nucleotides not matched to a gene: 2. In nucleotides, the CDR3 is TGCGCCAGCAGCCAAGATTGGACAGGGGAAGAGACCCAGTACTTC. This sequence encodes CASSQDWTGEETQYF.

There are a few counts of this clone. The chain uses TRBV7-2 and TRBJ2-5; no firm D call. Trimming took off 3 bases at V and 5 bases at J, with 4 bases between the two ends. The CDR3 runs to 11 residues. CDR1 SGHTA and CDR2 FQGNSA come from the germline V gene. The DNA of the CDR3 is TGTGCCAGCAGCTTCTTCGAGACCCAGTACTTC. Its translation is CASSFFETQYF.

There are a few counts of this clone. The rearrangement uses TRBV11-2 and TRBJ2-1; weak D call: TRBD2 (6 bases). This CDR3 has 14 amino acids. The V end lost 5 bases, the J end lost 3 bases, and 11 bases lay between the germline ends. Germline V gene lookup returns CDR1 SGHAT and CDR2 FQNNGV. The CDR3 here is CASSKRGLYNEQFF. DNA of the CDR3: TGTGCCAGCAGCAAGAGGGGACTCTACAATGAGCAGTTCTTC.

This clone was counted many times. The chain recombines TRBV6-5 with TRBJ2-7, with no clear D. Germline assignment: CDR1 MNHEY and CDR2 SVGAGI. The CDR3 length is 14 residues. The ends were cut back, 5 bases at V and 1 base at J, with 12 bases in the middle. Here the CDR3 reads CASSPRWNSYEQYF. CDR3 nucleotides: TGTGCCAGCAGTCCCCGCTGGAATTCCTACGAGCAGTACTTC.

J is TRBJ1-2 and V is TRBV27; possibly TRBD1 for D (6 bases). V shed 9 bases and J shed 5 bases, with 19 bases lying between them. The CDR3 runs 14 residues. Germline V gene lookup returns CDR1 MNHEY and CDR2 SMNVEV (reference sequence). As DNA, the CDR3 is TGTGCCAGTAGAAGCGGGGGGCAGGTATATGGCTACACCTTC. This translates into CASRSGGQVYGYTF.

The CDR3 bases are TGTGCCAGCAGTGGGAATAACTATGGCTACACCTTC. It specifies CASSGNNYGYTF. The chain combines TRBV6-1 with TRBJ1-2; D unclear. CDR3 length equals 12 residues. Per the germline V gene, CDR1 is MNHNS and CDR2 is SASEGT. V was shortened by 4 bases and J by 1 base, with 4 bases between the two germline ends.

This clone occurred a few times. J is TRBJ2-7 and V is TRBV18; TRBD2 matches 9 bases. CDR1 is KGHSH, CDR2 LQKENI, per germline. The J segment lost 6 bases and the V segment lost 5 bases, leaving 8 bases of the junction unmatched. This CDR3 is built from 14 residues. The CDR3 sequence is CASSYGTSSLEQYF. The CDR3 DNA sequence: TGTGCCAGCTCATACGGGACTAGCTCCCTCGAGCAGTACTTC.

In its sample, this clone was seen a few times. The chain uses TRBV19 and TRBJ2-1, with a possible D match to TRBD2 (5 bases). V dropped 1 base and J dropped 2 bases, with 9 bases sitting between them. This CDR3 has 15 amino acids. Looked up from germline, CDR1 is LNHDA and CDR2 is SQIVND (reference sequence). This CDR3 is CASSIGGSTYNEQFF. Here the CDR3 DNA reads TGTGCCAGTAGTATAGGAGGGAGCACCTACAATGAGCAGTTCTTC. Together with reference TRBV19 and TRBJ2-1, the CDR3 gives the full variable domain: DGGITQSPKYLFRKEGQNVTLSCEQNLNHDAMYWYRQDPGQGLRLIYYSQIVNDFQKGDIAEGYSVSREKKESFPLTVTSAQKNPTAFYLCASSIGGSTYNEQFFGPGTRLTVL.

This clone has only a few counts. This rearrangement joins TRBV6-6 to TRBJ2-1, with a weak D call TRBD2 (5 bases). CDR1 is MNHNY and CDR2 is SVGAGI in the germline V gene (reference sequence). V lost 4 bases to trimming and J lost 0 bases, with 13 bases between them. The length of the CDR3 is 16 residues. CDR3 region: CASSSRAVSSYNEQFF. In DNA, the CDR3 is TGTGCCAGCAGTTCCCGAGCGGTAAGCTCCTACAATGAGCAGTTCTTC.

The chain uses TRBV5-1 and TRBJ1-4, with D unclear. The CDR3 extends over 14 amino acids. Germline CDR1 is SGHRS and CDR2 is YFSETQ. Trimming stripped 0 bases from V and 5 bases from J, with 8 bases between. CDR3 nucleotides: TGCGCCAGCAGCTTGGGGCAGGAAAATGAAAAACTGTTTTTT. Residues: CASSLGQENEKLFF. Full variable domain (outside the CDR3, taken from reference TRBV5-1 and TRBJ1-4): KAGVTQTPRYLIKTRGQQVTLSCSPISGHRSVSWYQQTPGQGLQFLFEYFSETQRNKGNFPGRFSGRQFSNSRSEMNVSTLELGDSALYLCASSLGQENEKLFFGSGTQLSVL.

The chain combines TRBV9 with TRBJ2-1; 11 bases line up with TRBD2. The CDR3 consists of 17 residues. Germline assignment: CDR1 SGDLS and CDR2 YYNGEE. Trimming cost V 1 base and J 1 base; bases outside gene matches: 4. The CDR3 is CASSVRSGRESYNEQFF. CDR3 sequence (DNA): TGTGCCAGCAGCGTACGTAGCGGGAGGGAATCCTACAATGAGCAGTTCTTC.

The CDR3 protein is CASSEEAAYGYTF. The CDR3 DNA is TGTGCCAGCAGCGAGGAGGCCGCGTATGGCTACACCTTC. The V gene is TRBV5-4, the J gene TRBJ1-2, with D uncertain. The CDR3 consists of 13 residues. Germline-derived CDR1 and CDR2 are SGHNT and YYREEE (reference sequence). With 4 bases removed from V and 5 bases from J, the gap between germline ends came to 12 bases.